The T cell receptor (beta chain) described here comes from a study of blood T cells in healthy people across ages. Study-wide background: For every two T cells, template switching captured about one barcoded beta molecule. Whole-study results and caveats: It was held that diversity estimates obtained from one million T cells represented underestimates. There was no known CMV status for donors, so expanded clonotype changes were possibly confounded.

For the second PCR, which ran for 7 to 11 cycles, a sample-barcoded 5' primer and a J-beta primer mix were used. TCRdb re-called the 5' RACE reads through MiXCR, storing one row per CDR3 protein. Among around 400,000 distinct CDR3 sequences listed, about 49% were seen once. PBMCs numbering at least 6.5 million were isolated per sample. In regard to this clonotype: The antigen remains unidentified. A read error is possible here, since a much larger clone lies one base away.

The CDR3 has 12 residues. Germline values: CDR1 GTSNPN, CDR2 SVGIG (reference sequence). The sequenced sample was blood. This rearrangement joins TRBV30 to TRBJ2-7; the D gene could be TRBD1 or TRBD2 (5 bases each). The source of this sequence is a man between 60 and 75 years old in good health. DNA of the CDR3: TGTGCCGGGAGTGAACAGGCCTACGAGCAGTACTTC. Translating gives CAGSEQAYEQYF.